Reported below is one T cell receptor (beta chain). The protocol was immunoSEQ multiplex PCR, while the TCRdb copy is restricted to in-frame clones and leaves out a portion. The table has around 370,000 clones, around 87% seen once. This entry belongs to a study of blood T cell repertoires in COVID-19. Study-wide context: Researchers got acute and convalescent COVID-19 samples from the United States, Italy and Spain. In each case, the material was cDNA or gDNA derived from T cells, B-cell-depleted T cells, or PBMCs.

CDR1 and CDR2 from the germline V gene are SGHDN and FVKESK. The CDR3 length is 13 residues. V dropped 4 bases and J dropped 0 bases, with 6 bases sitting between them. The sequenced material came from peripheral blood. The genes are TRBV14 and TRBJ1-1, with D uncertain. The receptor was derived from a woman aged 50 to 60 with COVID-19, enrolled during active disease. This CDR3 reads CASSRGLNTEAFF. The CDR3 DNA follows: TGTGCCAGCAGCCGCGGCCTGAACACTGAAGCTTTCTTT.